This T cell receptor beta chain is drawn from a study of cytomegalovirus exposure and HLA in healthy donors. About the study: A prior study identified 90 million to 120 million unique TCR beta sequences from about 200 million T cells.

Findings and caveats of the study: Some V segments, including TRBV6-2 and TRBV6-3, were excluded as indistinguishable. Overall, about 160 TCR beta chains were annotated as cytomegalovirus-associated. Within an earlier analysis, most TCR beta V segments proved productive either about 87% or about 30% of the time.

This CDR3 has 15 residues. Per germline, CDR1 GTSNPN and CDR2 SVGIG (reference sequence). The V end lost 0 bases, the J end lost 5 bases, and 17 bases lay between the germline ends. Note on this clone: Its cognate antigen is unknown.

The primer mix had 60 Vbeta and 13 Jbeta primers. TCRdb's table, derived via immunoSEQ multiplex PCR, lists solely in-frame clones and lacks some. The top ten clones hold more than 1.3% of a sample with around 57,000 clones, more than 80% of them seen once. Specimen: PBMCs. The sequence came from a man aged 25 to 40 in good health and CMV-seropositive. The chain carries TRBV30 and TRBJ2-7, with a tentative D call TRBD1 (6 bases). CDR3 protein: CAWSVYRVLLDEQYF. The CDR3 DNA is TGTGCCTGGAGTGTCTACAGGGTTCTTCTGGACGAGCAGTACTTC.